This TCR beta chain emerged from a study of T cells after yellow fever vaccination. Overall study context: Low-cell-number fractions were prepared with SMART-Seq v4 Ultra Low Input.

TCRdb ran MiXCR on the 5' RACE reads and lists one entry per CDR3 protein. Of around 310,000 distinct CDR3 sequences listed, over 8% are singletons. V was cut by 1 base and J by 7 bases, with 15 bases left in between. The CDR3 consists of 16 residues. Germline V lookup: CDR1 SGHRS, CDR2 YFSETQ. The source is a man between 18 and 29 years old who received the YFV17D yellow fever vaccine. This chain connects TRBV5-1 to TRBJ1-6; no definite D call. Specimen: PBMCs, collected on the day of the first yellow fever vaccination. The DNA for the CDR3 is TGCGCCAGCAGCTTGTTCGACAACCCCTTCAATTCACCCCTCCACTTT. Its protein product is CASSLFDNPFNSPLHF.